Following are 19 T cell receptor beta chains from one sample sequenced in a study of sequential checkpoint blockade in melanoma. The protocol was immunoSEQ multiplex PCR, while the TCRdb copy is restricted to in-frame clones and leaves out a portion. This table has several thousand clones, around 66% appearing once. Treatment meaning: randomized to nivolumab then ipilimumab (arm A) or the reverse (arm B). The sample consisted of CD8+ T cells sorted from blood (inferred from file names), taken from a patient given nivolumab and ipilimumab in sequence. The receptor set was obtained from a human donor with melanoma.

The rearrangement links TRBV7-2 to TRBJ2-5, with 8 bases matching TRBD1. In germline, CDR1 is SGHTA, CDR2 FQGNSA. Trimming removed 4 bases from V and 0 bases from J; junction bases left unmatched: 7. The CDR3 length is 16 residues. CDR3 sequence: CASSSPGGGYQETQYF. The CDR3 region has the DNA TGTGCCAGCAGCTCCCCAGGGGGCGGTTACCAAGAGACCCAGTACTTC.

V usage is TRBV5-1 and J usage is TRBJ1-2, with D hard to call. This CDR3 has 13 amino acids. Germline loops: CDR1 SGHRS, CDR2 YFSETQ. Trimming removed 0 bases from V and 6 bases from J, with 9 bases in between. CDR3 sequence (DNA): TGCGCCAGCAGCTTGGCTCCCACTCATGGCTACACCTTC. It specifies CASSLAPTHGYTF.

This clone has just a few counts. The chain is built from TRBV29-1 and TRBJ2-7; TRBD1 agrees at 10 bases. V lost 3 bases, J lost 7 bases, and 12 bases stayed unmatched. CDR3 length equals 15 residues. CDR1 and CDR2 (germline): SQVTM, ANQGSEA. The CDR3 bases are TGCAGCGTTGACCCTGGACAGGGGGACCTTAATGAGCAGTACTTC. This sequence encodes CSVDPGQGDLNEQYF.

This clone was seen only once. The rearrangement joins TRBV9 to TRBJ2-7, with a weak D call TRBD2 (6 bases). The germline V gene has CDR1 SGDLS and CDR2 YYNGEE. Deletions cut 0 bases from V and 0 bases from J, with 10 bases between. The CDR3 extends over 15 amino acids. The CDR3 sequence: CASSVGGGFSYEQYF. CDR3 nucleotides: TGTGCCAGCAGCGTAGGGGGAGGTTTCTCCTACGAGCAGTACTTC.

The gene calls are TRBV6-5 and TRBJ1-1; TRBD1 might be the D (5 bases). The CDR3 has 13 residues. The V end lost 4 bases, the J end lost 1 base, and 7 bases lay between the germline ends. From germline, CDR1 is MNHEY and CDR2 SVGAGI. CDR3 DNA: TGTGCCAGCAGTTCACAGGCGAACACTGAAGCTTTCTTT. Its protein is CASSSQANTEAFF.

This clone turned up a few times. Other DNA sequences within the sample encode an identical CDR3. The rearrangement links TRBV6-1 to TRBJ1-4, with a possible D match to TRBD1 (5 bases). The ends were cut back, 1 base at V and 4 bases at J, with 10 bases in the middle. Germline V lookup: CDR1 MNHNS, CDR2 SASEGT. The length of the CDR3 is 15 residues. The CDR3 coding sequence is TGTGCCAGCAGTGAAGGGGGGGGTGGTAATGAAAAACTGTTTTTT. As protein: CASSEGGGGNEKLFF.

By sample fraction, this clone is large. This chain uses TRBV6-4 with TRBJ2-6; 7 bases are shared with TRBD2. CDR3 length: 17 residues. Germline CDR1 MRHNA, CDR2 SNTAGT. J lost 0 bases, V lost 0 bases, and 2 bases had no gene match. The CDR3 nucleotides are TGTGCCAGCAGTGACTCTGGGGGGGGCTCTGGGGCCAACGTCCTGACTTTC. This gives the protein CASSDSGGGSGANVLTF.

The table lists this clone with a few counts. The rearrangement uses TRBV27 and TRBJ2-3; 7 bases line up with TRBD1. The CDR3 is 15 amino acids. Germline CDR1 and CDR2: MNHEY and SMNVEV (reference sequence). The V and J ends lost 4 bases and 5 bases, in that order; junction bases with no gene match: 9. The CDR3 coding sequence is TGTGCCAGCAGTTCCGCGCCCGACAGGGTAGATACGCAGTATTTT. Protein product: CASSSAPDRVDTQYF.

This clone is labeled as large. CDR3 sequence (DNA): TGTGCCAGCAGCTCAACCAGGCGAAGTGGGGCCAACGTCCTGACTTTC. It encodes CASSSTRRSGANVLTF. The J gene is TRBJ2-6, the V gene TRBV7-9; no clear D gene. The CDR3 contains 16 residues. Trimming took off 4 bases at V and 3 bases at J, with 13 bases between the two ends. Germline V gene sequence: CDR1 SEHNR, CDR2 FQNEAQ (reference sequence). The full variable domain, in which reference TRBV7-9 and TRBJ2-6 provide the parts outside the CDR3, is DTGVSQNPRHKITKRGQNVTFRCDPISEHNRLYWYRQTLGQGPEFLTYFQNEAQLEKSRLLSDRFSAERPKGSFSTLEIQRTEQGDSAMYLCASSSTRRSGANVLTFGAGSRLTVL.

The V and J genes are TRBV19 and TRBJ2-5; D gene ambiguous. The length of the CDR3 is 15 residues. In germline, CDR1 is LNHDA, CDR2 SQIVND (reference sequence). The V and J ends lost 0 bases and 4 bases respectively, with 12 bases between them. The CDR3 reads CASSIDPTVRETQYF. The CDR3 DNA sequence: TGTGCCAGTAGTATAGATCCCACTGTCCGAGAGACCCAGTACTTC.

The chain links TRBV15 to TRBJ1-5; TRBD1 matches at 8 bases. Germline lookup yields CDR1 LNHNV and CDR2 YYDKDF (reference sequence). V was clipped by 0 bases and J by 5 bases; unmatched bases: 3. The CDR3 covers 15 residues. In nucleotides, the CDR3 is TGTGCCACCAGCAGAGAACAGGGGGTTTATCAGCCCCAGCATTTT. As protein: CATSREQGVYQPQHF.

This chain connects TRBV9 to TRBJ2-1; D is possibly TRBD2 (6 bases). This CDR3 comprises 16 residues. V was shortened by 1 base and J by 1 base, with 12 bases between the two germline ends. CDR1 is SGDLS, CDR2 YYNGEE, per germline. CDR3 amino acids: CASSVSSGHSYNEQFF. The DNA of the CDR3 is TGTGCCAGCAGCGTAAGTAGCGGACATTCCTACAATGAGCAGTTCTTC.

V usage is TRBV4-2 and J usage is TRBJ2-2, with a weak D call TRBD2 (5 bases). V was shortened by 0 bases and J by 2 bases, with 7 bases between the two germline ends. The CDR3 covers 15 residues. Germline V gene data show CDR1 as LGHNA and CDR2 as YNFKEQ. The CDR3 region has the DNA TGTGCCAGCAGCCAAGACGCTAGCAACACCGGGGAGCTGTTTTTT. Its protein is CASSQDASNTGELFF.

V usage is TRBV6-1 and J usage is TRBJ2-1; 7 nucleotides align to TRBD1. The CDR3 runs 14 residues. V trimming: 0 bases; J trimming: 10 bases; junction bases outside the gene matches: 6. Germline CDR1 is MNHNS and CDR2 is SASEGT. The CDR3 reads CASSEAKGGLEQFF. The CDR3 nucleotides are TGTGCCAGCAGTGAAGCGAAAGGGGGCCTAGAGCAGTTCTTC.

The rearrangement joins TRBV4-1 to TRBJ2-1; 9 nucleotides match TRBD2. This CDR3 has 17 amino acids. Looked up from germline, CDR1 is MGHRA and CDR2 is YSYEKL. J gave up 10 bases and V 0 bases, and 13 bases lay outside the gene matches. The CDR3 DNA is TGCGCCAGCAGCCAAGAGGCAGCGGGGGGCCTACGGGCGGAGCAGTTCTTC. Protein product: CASSQEAAGGLRAEQFF.

The V and J genes are TRBV7-9 and TRBJ2-5, with D uncertain. The J call may be mistaken, given a closer DNA end match to TRBJ2-7. Per the germline V gene, CDR1 is SEHNR and CDR2 is FQNEAQ (reference sequence). CDR3 length equals 13 residues. The CDR3 is CASSLTPSYEQYF. The CDR3 DNA sequence: TGTGCCAGCAGCTTGACACCCTCCTACGAGCAGTACTTC.

Notes on this clone: Distinct nucleotide sequences in the sample also encode this CDR3. This chain links TRBV4-1 with TRBJ2-3; 7 bases are a match to TRBD2. CDR1 is MGHRA, CDR2 YSYEKL, per germline. The CDR3 is made up of 15 amino acids. The V gene end was trimmed by 1 base and the J gene end by 2 bases; junction bases not matched to a gene: 3. Here the CDR3 DNA reads TGCGCCAGCAGCCAAGTGGCGGGAGACACAGATACGCAGTATTTT. It specifies CASSQVAGDTDTQYF.

The chain links TRBV9 to TRBJ2-5; 8 bases are a match to TRBD1. The end of the DNA aligns better with TRBJ2-7, so the J call may be wrong. This CDR3 is 15 amino acids long. Germline loops: CDR1 SGDLS, CDR2 YYNGEE. CDR3 nucleotide sequence: TGTGCCAGCAGCGCGACAGGGGCTTCAACCTACGAGCAGTACTTC. It encodes CASSATGASTYEQYF.

V usage is TRBV5-1 and J usage is TRBJ2-7, with a tentative D call TRBD1 (6 bases). The CDR3 is 13 amino acids. Germline loops: CDR1 SGHRS, CDR2 YFSETQ. V was pared by 1 base and J by 3 bases, with 8 bases between. The CDR3 region is CASSLTGFYEQYF. CDR3 in DNA: TGCGCCAGCAGCTTGACAGGGTTCTACGAGCAGTACTTC.